The text below deals with one T cell receptor beta chain. Its antigen is currently unknown. The sample belongs to a study of cytomegalovirus exposure and HLA in healthy donors. Points from the study as a whole: Listed as cytomegalovirus-associated were 150 or so TCR beta chains. TCR sequences were mostly rare, though some public TCRs occurred in many donors. Subsequent analysis of the 120 or so validation repertoires found a tendency for first-cohort TCR clusters to co-occur. It was reported that the classifier diagnosed cytomegalovirus status with high specificity and sensitivity in both the original and validation cohorts.

From germline, CDR1 is MDHEN and CDR2 SYDVKM. Trimming took 1 base from V and 1 from J; bases not matched to a gene: 12. The CDR3 is made up of 19 amino acids. The repertoire was sequenced with immunoSEQ multiplex PCR; TCRdb's copy has only in-frame clones and lacks some. The repertoire holds tens of thousands of clones, about 94% seen once, with 1.1% in the top ten. The TCR was taken from a woman under 40 in good health and CMV-seropositive. The sequenced sample was PBMCs. The chain combines TRBV28 with TRBJ1-5; 8 nucleotides agree with TRBD1. In DNA form, the CDR3 reads TGTGCCAGCAGTTTATCGCGCACAGGGGGTATCAGGAGCAATCAGCCCCAGCATTTT. It translates to CASSLSRTGGIRSNQPQHF.